These 24 T cell receptor beta chains came from one sample sequenced in a study of T cell responses to AZD1222 COVID-19 vaccine. Sequenced by immunoSEQ multiplex PCR; TCRdb stores in-frame clones only, minus some. The sample consists of 150,000 to 200,000 clones, over 90% of them appearing once. This sample comprised peripheral blood, obtained on day 0 of AZD1222 vaccination. All receptors come from an adult in good health.

This chain uses TRBV29-1 with TRBJ1-2; TRBD1 aligns across 8 bases. This CDR3 region has 14 residues. Germline CDR1 SQVTM, CDR2 ANQGSEA. The V segment lost 3 bases and the J segment 4 bases; nucleotides outside the gene matches: 7. CDR3 sequence reads: CSVDWGQVSYGYTF. CDR3 coding DNA: TGCAGCGTTGACTGGGGACAGGTTAGCTATGGCTACACCTTC.

CDR3 sequence reads: CASSLGGMGSPLHF. In DNA form, the CDR3 reads TGCGCCAGCAGCTTGGGGGGAATGGGATCACCCCTCCACTTT. The chain links TRBV5-1 to TRBJ1-6, with D hard to call. The V and J ends lost 0 bases and 10 bases respectively, with 11 bases between them. Looked up from germline, CDR1 is SGHRS and CDR2 is YFSETQ. There are 14 residues in the CDR3.

This chain links TRBV6-5 with TRBJ1-1; D gene uncertain. CDR1 is MNHEY and CDR2 is SVGAGI in the germline V gene. The CDR3 spans 10 residues. Trimming shortened V by 5 bases and J by 7 bases, and 5 bases separated the two germline ends. The DNA of the CDR3 is TGTGCCAGCAGTAGAAGTGAAGCTTTCTTT. This encodes CASSRSEAFF.

V usage is TRBV6-6 and J usage is TRBJ1-2; 8 bases agree with TRBD1. Looked up from germline, CDR1 is MNHNY and CDR2 is SVGAGI (reference sequence). The CDR3 is made up of 15 amino acids. V lost 4 bases to trimming and J lost 3 bases; unmatched junction nucleotides: 7. CDR3 residues: CASSFTGTGDYGYTF. DNA for the CDR3: TGTGCCAGCAGTTTCACCGGGACAGGCGACTATGGCTACACCTTC.

The chain recombines TRBV30 with TRBJ2-5, with D maybe TRBD2 (5 bases). Germline values: CDR1 GTSNPN, CDR2 SVGIG (reference sequence). With 0 bases removed from V and 5 bases from J, the gap between germline ends came to 10 bases. The CDR3 runs to 13 residues. The CDR3: CAWSVRGSETQYF. The CDR3 nucleotides are TGTGCCTGGAGTGTACGCGGGTCGGAGACCCAGTACTTC.

This clone has only one observation. The chain has TRBV6-5 and TRBJ1-6, with TRBD1 matching 8 bases. Germline V gene sequence: CDR1 MNHEY, CDR2 SVGAGI. The CDR3 has 15 residues. The junction had 10 bases not matched to a gene; V was cut back by 6 bases and J by 9 bases. CDR3 in amino acids: CASRGGQGATSPLHF. CDR3 sequence (DNA): TGTGCCAGCAGAGGAGGACAGGGTGCAACTTCACCCCTCCACTTT.

The chain carries TRBV19 and TRBJ1-1; tentatively, D is TRBD1 (5 bases). This CDR3 region has 14 residues. V dropped 6 bases and J dropped 3 bases, with 14 bases sitting between them. Germline V gene sequence: CDR1 LNHDA, CDR2 SQIVND (reference sequence). This CDR3 reads CASSSQRGYTEAFF. CDR3 nucleotides: TGTGCCAGTAGCTCACAGAGGGGATACACTGAAGCTTTCTTT. Based on the CDR3 plus reference TRBV19 and TRBJ1-1, the full variable domain is DGGITQSPKYLFRKEGQNVTLSCEQNLNHDAMYWYRQDPGQGLRLIYYSQIVNDFQKGDIAEGYSVSREKKESFPLTVTSAQKNPTAFYLCASSSQRGYTEAFFGQGTRLTVV.

The chain uses TRBV5-1 and TRBJ2-7; maybe TRBD2 (6 bases). Trimming removed 4 bases at V and 3 bases at J, with 14 bases between. The CDR3 loop spans 14 amino acids. The germline V gene encodes CDR1 SGHRS and CDR2 YFSETQ. As DNA, the CDR3 is TGCGCCAGCAGCAGAGCGGGTAAGCTCTACGAGCAGTACTTC. Translation: CASSRAGKLYEQYF. Filled out from reference TRBV5-1 and TRBJ2-7, the complete variable domain reads KAGVTQTPRYLIKTRGQQVTLSCSPISGHRSVSWYQQTPGQGLQFLFEYFSETQRNKGNFPGRFSGRQFSNSRSEMNVSTLELGDSALYLCASSRAGKLYEQYFGPGTRLTVT.

The V and J genes are TRBV7-9 and TRBJ2-7; either TRBD1 or TRBD2 may fit D (6 bases each). Germline V gene lookup returns CDR1 SEHNR and CDR2 FQNEAQ (reference sequence). The V end was cut by 1 base, the J end by 4 bases, with 17 bases between. CDR3 size: 16 residues. CDR3 DNA sequence: TGTGCCAGCAGCTTAGGGGGGGCGATTTCATCATACGAGCAGTACTTC. Translation gives CASSLGGAISSYEQYF.

CDR3 DNA: TGTGCCAGTAGCCTCCAGGGAGACATCAATGAGCAGTTCTTC. It encodes CASSLQGDINEQFF. This sequence joins TRBV19 and TRBJ2-1; D assignment may be TRBD1 or TRBD2 (5 bases each). The CDR3 length is 14 residues. V dropped 6 bases and J dropped 6 bases, with 15 bases sitting between them. CDR1 and CDR2 (germline): LNHDA, SQIVND (reference sequence). Full variable domain (outside the CDR3, taken from reference TRBV19 and TRBJ2-1): DGGITQSPKYLFRKEGQNVTLSCEQNLNHDAMYWYRQDPGQGLRLIYYSQIVNDFQKGDIAEGYSVSREKKESFPLTVTSAQKNPTAFYLCASSLQGDINEQFFGPGTRLTVL.

Here the CDR3 DNA reads TGTGCCAGCAGCCAAGGGGGCAGGGTACTCACTGAAGCTTTCTTT. Protein product: CASSQGGRVLTEAFF. The chain has TRBV3-1 (or the pseudogene TRBV3-2) and TRBJ1-1; D is possibly TRBD1 (5 bases). Trimming took 1 base from V and 4 from J, leaving 13 bases between them. Germline loops: CDR1 LGHDT, CDR2 YNNKEL (reference sequence). The CDR3 has 15 amino acids.

This chain joins TRBV19 and TRBJ1-6; the D gene is possibly TRBD1 (5 bases). From germline, CDR1 is LNHDA and CDR2 SQIVND (reference sequence). There are 17 residues in the CDR3. Trimming left V 5 bases short and J 5 bases short, with 19 bases between. CDR3 sequence: CASSYQWWGSNNSPLHF. CDR3 DNA sequence: TGTGCCAGTAGTTATCAATGGTGGGGGTCAAATAATTCACCCCTCCACTTT.

The rearrangement links TRBV11-2 to TRBJ2-5; D is unresolved. There are 12 residues in the CDR3. CDR1 SGHAT and CDR2 FQNNGV come from the germline V gene. Trimming removed 2 bases from V and 5 bases from J, with 6 bases in between. The CDR3 loop reads CASSLMEETQYF. DNA of the CDR3: TGTGCCAGCAGCTTAATGGAGGAGACCCAGTACTTC.

This chain connects TRBV19 to TRBJ2-1, with D unresolved. There are 11 residues in the CDR3. Germline V gives CDR1 LNHDA, CDR2 SQIVND (reference sequence). V was trimmed by 3 bases and J by 6 bases, leaving 3 bases between them. The CDR3 loop reads CASSMVNEQFF. CDR3 nucleotide sequence: TGTGCCAGTAGTATGGTCAATGAGCAGTTCTTC.

V usage is TRBV29-1 and J usage is TRBJ1-2; 7 bases are a match to TRBD1. Germline loops: CDR1 SQVTM, CDR2 ANQGSEA. The V gene end was trimmed by 6 bases and the J gene end by 9 bases; junction bases not matched to a gene: 16. CDR3 length: 14 amino acids. CDR3 in amino acids: CSVERQGGAGSYTF. DNA for the CDR3: TGCAGCGTCGAAAGACAGGGTGGGGCTGGGAGCTACACCTTC.

The rearrangement uses TRBV10-3 and TRBJ1-5, with D possibly being TRBD1 (5 bases). The germline gives CDR1 ENHRY, CDR2 SYGVKD. The V end was cut by 8 bases, the J end by 0 bases, with 11 bases between. This CDR3 spans 14 amino acids. CDR3 sequence (DNA): TGTGCCATCGGGGGGGAGATTAGCAATCAGCCCCAGCATTTT. The encoded protein is CAIGGEISNQPQHF.

This clone was counted a single time. The chain links TRBV6-5 to TRBJ1-1, with unresolved D. Germline V CDR1 and CDR2: MNHEY, SVGAGI. With 7 bases removed from V and 0 bases from J, the gap between germline ends came to 9 bases. This CDR3 has 13 amino acids. The CDR3 coding sequence is TGTGCCAGCAAATTCTCCTTGAACACTGAAGCTTTCTTT. It is translated as CASKFSLNTEAFF.

This clone was seen once. V is TRBV10-3 and J is TRBJ1-2; D gene ambiguous. CDR3 length: 12 residues. CDR1 is ENHRY and CDR2 is SYGVKD in the germline V gene. The V end lost 1 base, the J end lost 10 bases, and 10 bases lay between the germline ends. This CDR3 is CAISEYSRYYTF. CDR3 in DNA: TGTGCCATCAGTGAGTATTCGAGGTACTACACCTTC.

The chain is built from TRBV19 and TRBJ2-7; D is ambiguous. This CDR3 comprises 14 residues. Between the trimmed V and J ends, which lost 4 bases and 0 bases, there was a span of 10 bases. From germline, CDR1 is LNHDA and CDR2 SQIVND (reference sequence). CDR3 loop: CASSRQQSSYEQYF. CDR3 coding DNA: TGTGCCAGTAGTAGGCAGCAGAGCTCCTACGAGCAGTACTTC.

The V gene is TRBV7-9, the J gene TRBJ1-1, with 7 nucleotides matching TRBD1. The germline V gene has CDR1 SEHNR and CDR2 FQNEAQ (reference sequence). The CDR3 runs to 17 residues. V shed 1 base, J shed 3 bases, and the junction held 11 bases outside the gene matches. The CDR3 loop reads CASSLGRGRALHTEAFF. In DNA form, the CDR3 reads TGTGCCAGCAGCTTAGGTAGGGGGCGGGCTCTCCACACTGAAGCTTTCTTT.

J is TRBJ2-3 and V is TRBV7-9; D gene uncertain. The CDR3 contains 15 residues. From germline, CDR1 is SEHNR and CDR2 FQNEAQ (reference sequence). Trimming stripped 2 bases from V and 1 base from J, with 10 bases between. The CDR3 spells CASSLRGVGTDTQYF. CDR3 coding DNA: TGTGCCAGCAGCTTACGTGGTGTCGGCACAGATACGCAGTATTTT.

The sample holds one count of this clone. The chain links TRBV2 to TRBJ1-1, with D hard to call. The germline V and J ends were trimmed by 8 bases and 1 base, with 17 bases remaining between them. Germline values: CDR1 SNHLY, CDR2 FYNNEI. The CDR3 length is 15 residues. Here the CDR3 DNA reads TGTGCCAGCCAGACATTCAATGCCCCGAACACTGAAGCTTTCTTT. Encoded protein: CASQTFNAPNTEAFF. The full variable domain, rest sourced from reference TRBV2 and TRBJ1-1, is EPEVTQTPSHQVTQMGQEVILRCVPISNHLYFYWYRQILGQKVEFLVSFYNNEISEKSEIFDDQFSVERPDGSNFTLKIRSTKLEDSAMYFCASQTFNAPNTEAFFGQGTRLTVV.

This sequence joins TRBV14 and TRBJ1-2; TRBD1 matches at 11 bases. CDR1 is SGHDN, CDR2 FVKESK, per germline. CDR3 length: 16 amino acids. The V gene end was trimmed by 0 bases and the J gene end by 8 bases; junction bases not matched to a gene: 8. In nucleotides, the CDR3 is TGTGCCAGCAGCCAAGATGAGGTCCGGACAGGGGGCGGCTACACCTTC. Its protein is CASSQDEVRTGGGYTF.

This sequence joins TRBV5-6 and TRBJ1-1; D perhaps matches TRBD1 (5 bases). The V gene's germline CDR1 is SGHDT and CDR2 YYEEEE. The CDR3 consists of 16 residues. Trimming removed 0 bases from V and 4 bases from J, with 16 bases in between. The CDR3 region has the DNA TGTGCCAGCAGCTTGGCCGGAGCAGGGATGGGCACTGAAGCTTTCTTT. Its translation: CASSLAGAGMGTEAFF.